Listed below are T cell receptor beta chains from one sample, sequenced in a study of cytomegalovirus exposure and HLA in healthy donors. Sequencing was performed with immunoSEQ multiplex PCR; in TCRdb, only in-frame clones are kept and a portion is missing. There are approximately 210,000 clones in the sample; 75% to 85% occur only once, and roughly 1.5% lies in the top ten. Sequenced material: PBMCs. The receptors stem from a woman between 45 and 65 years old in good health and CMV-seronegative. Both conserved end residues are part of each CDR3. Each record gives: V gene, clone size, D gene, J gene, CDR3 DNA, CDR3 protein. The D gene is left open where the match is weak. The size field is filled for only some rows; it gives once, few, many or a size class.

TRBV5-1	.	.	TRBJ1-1	TGCGCCAGCAGGAGGGAAACCACCCATCGAGGTGAAGCTTTCTTT	CASRRETTHRGEAFF
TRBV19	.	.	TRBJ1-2	TGTGCCAGTAGTATTCGGGAGGATGGCTACACCTTC	CASSIREDGYTF
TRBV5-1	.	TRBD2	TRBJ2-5	TGCGCCAGCAGAGATCAGCGGGATGTAGAGACCCAGTACTTC	CASRDQRDVETQYF
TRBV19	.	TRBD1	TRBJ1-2	TGTGCCAGTAGCCCCCAAAGACAGGGGAAGGGGTATGGCTACACCTTC	CASSPQRQGKGYGYTF
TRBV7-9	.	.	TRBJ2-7	TGTTCCAGCAGCCCTCCCCCTTCGGACGAGCAGTACTTC	CSSSPPPSDEQYF
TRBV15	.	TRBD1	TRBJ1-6	TGTGCCACCAGCAGGGACAGGGGTGGCTCACCCCTCCACTTT	CATSRDRGGSPLHF
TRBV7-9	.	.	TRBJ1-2	TGTGCCAGCAGCTCGGACAGCTCTTACTCGGGCTACACCTTC	CASSSDSSYSGYTF
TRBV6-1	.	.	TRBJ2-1	TGTGCCAGTTTACAGCTTGCCTCCTACAATGAGCAGTTCTTC	CASLQLASYNEQFF
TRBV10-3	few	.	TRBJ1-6	TGTGCCACGAGGGGGAGGGCCGACTATAATTCACCCCTCCACTTT	CATRGRADYNSPLHF
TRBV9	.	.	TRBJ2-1	TGTGCCAGCAGCCCGAGTAGGAGGGAGCAGTTCTTC	CASSPSRREQFF
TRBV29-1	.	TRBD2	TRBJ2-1	TGCAGCGTTGAGGGACTAGCGGGAGGAGAGCAGTTCTTC	CSVEGLAGGEQFF
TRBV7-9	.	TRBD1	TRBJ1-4	TGTGCCAGCAGCTCAGGGGACAGGGGTGCGCGTGAAAAACTGTTTTTT	CASSSGDRGAREKLFF
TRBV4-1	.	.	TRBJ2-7	TGCGCCAGCAGCGGGGCAGGGTCCGAGCAGTACTTC	CASSGAGSEQYF
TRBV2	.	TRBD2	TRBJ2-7	TGTGCCAGCAGTAGGGACTATCTCTACGAGCAGTACTTC	CASSRDYLYEQYF
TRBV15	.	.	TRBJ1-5	TGTGCCACCAGCAGAGATGACGGGGGGCTGCCCGGCAATCAGCCCCAGCATTTT	CATSRDDGGLPGNQPQHF
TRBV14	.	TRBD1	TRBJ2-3	TGTGCCAGCAGTATGGACAGGGCTCGATACTCTACGCAGTATTTT	CASSMDRARYSTQYF